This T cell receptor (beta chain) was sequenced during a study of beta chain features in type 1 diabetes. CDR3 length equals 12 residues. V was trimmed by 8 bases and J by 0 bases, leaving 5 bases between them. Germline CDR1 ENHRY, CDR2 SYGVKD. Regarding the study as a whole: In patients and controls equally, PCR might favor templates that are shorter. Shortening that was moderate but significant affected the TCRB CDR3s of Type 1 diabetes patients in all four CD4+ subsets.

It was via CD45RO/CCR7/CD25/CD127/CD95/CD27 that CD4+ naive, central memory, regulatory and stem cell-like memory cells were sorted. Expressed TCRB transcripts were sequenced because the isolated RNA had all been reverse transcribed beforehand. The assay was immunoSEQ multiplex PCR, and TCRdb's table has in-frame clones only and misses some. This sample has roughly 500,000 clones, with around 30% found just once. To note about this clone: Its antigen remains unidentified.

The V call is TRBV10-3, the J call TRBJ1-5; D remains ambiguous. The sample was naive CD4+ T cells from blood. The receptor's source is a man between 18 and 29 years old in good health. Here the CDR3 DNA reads TGTGCCATCGGGGATAGCAATCAGCCCCAGCATTTT. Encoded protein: CAIGDSNQPQHF.